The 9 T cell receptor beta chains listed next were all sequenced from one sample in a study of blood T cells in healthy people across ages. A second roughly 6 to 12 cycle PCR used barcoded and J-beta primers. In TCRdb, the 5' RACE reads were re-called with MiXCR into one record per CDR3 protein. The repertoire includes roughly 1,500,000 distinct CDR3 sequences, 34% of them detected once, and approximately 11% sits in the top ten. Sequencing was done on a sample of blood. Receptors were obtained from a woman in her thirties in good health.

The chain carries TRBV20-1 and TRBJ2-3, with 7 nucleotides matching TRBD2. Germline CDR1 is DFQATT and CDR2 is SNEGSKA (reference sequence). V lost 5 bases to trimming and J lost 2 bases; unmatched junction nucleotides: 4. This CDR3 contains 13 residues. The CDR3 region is CSALSGFTDTQYF. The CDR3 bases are TGCAGTGCTCTTAGCGGGTTCACAGATACGCAGTATTTT.

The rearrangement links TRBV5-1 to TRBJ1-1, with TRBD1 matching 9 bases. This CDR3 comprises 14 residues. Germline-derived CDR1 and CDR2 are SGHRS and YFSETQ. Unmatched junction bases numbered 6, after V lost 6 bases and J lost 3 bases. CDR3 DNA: TGCGCCAGCAAGACGACAGGGGGGTACACTGAAGCTTTCTTT. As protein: CASKTTGGYTEAFF.

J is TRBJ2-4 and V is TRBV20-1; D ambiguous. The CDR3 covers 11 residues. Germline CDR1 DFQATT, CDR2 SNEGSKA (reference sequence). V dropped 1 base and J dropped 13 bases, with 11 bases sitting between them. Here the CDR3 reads CSARVVVEQYF. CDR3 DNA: TGCAGTGCTAGAGTGGTAGTTGAGCAGTACTTC.

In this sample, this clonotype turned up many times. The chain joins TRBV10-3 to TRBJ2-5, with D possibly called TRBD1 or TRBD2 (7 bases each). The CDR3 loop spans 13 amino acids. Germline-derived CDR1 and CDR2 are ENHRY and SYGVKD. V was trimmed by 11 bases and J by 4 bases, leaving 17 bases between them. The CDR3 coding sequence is TGTGCCTCCTCTGACAGGGAGGGAGAGACCCAGTACTTC. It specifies CASSDREGETQYF.

DNA for the CDR3: TGTGCCAGCAGTGAACCAGGGGCAGGGGCTAACTATGGCTACACCTTC. It is translated as CASSEPGAGANYGYTF. The V and J genes are TRBV25-1 and TRBJ1-2, with D perhaps TRBD1 (6 bases). The ends were cut back, 2 bases at V and 0 bases at J, with 13 bases in the middle. The CDR3 spans 16 residues. Germline V lookup: CDR1 MGHDK, CDR2 SYGVNS.

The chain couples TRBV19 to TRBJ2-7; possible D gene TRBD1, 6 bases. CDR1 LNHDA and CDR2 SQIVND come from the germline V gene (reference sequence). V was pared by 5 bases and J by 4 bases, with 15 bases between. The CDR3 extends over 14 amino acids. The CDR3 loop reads CASSYRDGQYEQYF. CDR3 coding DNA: TGTGCCAGTAGTTACCGGGACGGACAGTACGAGCAGTACTTC.

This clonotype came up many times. The CDR3 spells CASSIPSGSTDTQYF. For the CDR3, the DNA is TGCGCCAGCAGCATACCTAGCGGGAGTACAGATACGCAGTATTTT. This chain connects TRBV5-1 to TRBJ2-3; 10 bases match TRBD2. The junction had 5 bases not matched to a gene; V was cut back by 4 bases and J by 3 bases. The CDR3 has 15 residues. From germline, CDR1 is SGHRS and CDR2 YFSETQ.

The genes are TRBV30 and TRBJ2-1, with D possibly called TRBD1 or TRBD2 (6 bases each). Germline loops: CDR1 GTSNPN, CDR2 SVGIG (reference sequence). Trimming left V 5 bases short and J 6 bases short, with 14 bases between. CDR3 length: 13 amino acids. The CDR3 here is CAWADGGGNEQFF. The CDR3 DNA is TGTGCCTGGGCAGACGGGGGCGGCAATGAGCAGTTCTTC.

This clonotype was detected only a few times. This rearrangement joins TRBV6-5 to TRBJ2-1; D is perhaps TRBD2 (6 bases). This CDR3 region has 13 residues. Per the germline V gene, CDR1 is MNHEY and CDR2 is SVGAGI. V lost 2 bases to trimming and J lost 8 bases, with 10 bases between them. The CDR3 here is CASSYRRAYEQFF. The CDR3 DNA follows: TGTGCCAGCAGTTACCGGAGGGCCTATGAGCAGTTCTTC.